This T cell receptor beta chain appears in the sequencing data of a study of cytomegalovirus exposure and HLA in healthy donors. It was with 60 Vbeta and 13 Jbeta primers that the PCR ran. TCRdb keeps only in-frame clones here, not all; method: immunoSEQ multiplex PCR. The sample has under 200,000 clones; about 68% are singletons. The CDR3 spans 14 residues. The ends were cut back, 3 bases at V and 5 bases at J, with 14 bases in the middle. Germline V CDR1 and CDR2: SGDLS, YYNGEE. Study-wide results and caveats: An assumption of roughly uniform sequencing depth across donors underlay the presence/absence analyses.

As for this clone: No antigen is known for it.

The V gene is TRBV9, the J gene TRBJ2-5, with D perhaps TRBD1 (5 bases). Sequencing was carried out using PBMCs. This TCR derives from a female donor in good health and CMV-seronegative. The CDR3 DNA is TGTGCCAGCAGCGGCAGGGTAGATAGGGAGACCCAGTACTTC. Encoded protein: CASSGRVDRETQYF.